The 6 T cell receptor beta chains below were found in one sample sequenced in a study of T cell repertoires in cytomegalovirus infection. Each CDR3 protein is one row after TCRdb ran MiXCR on the reads. The sample shows 560,000 or so distinct CDR3 sequences, more than 15% of them seen only once. Source material: CD8+ T cells from PBMCs. Receptor source: a human donor in good health (CMV status not recorded). Some clones in this sample may be carry-over from other donors' samples.

This chain links TRBV29-1 with TRBJ1-2; 7 bases map to TRBD1. The CDR3 has 13 residues. J was trimmed by 2 bases and V by 4 bases; bases with no gene match: 4. Per the germline V gene, CDR1 is SQVTM and CDR2 is ANQGSEA. The CDR3 nucleotides read TGCAGCGTTGTGGGACAGCCCAACTATGGCTACACCTTC. Translated, it gives CSVVGQPNYGYTF.

This clonotype showed up many times. J is TRBJ2-1 and V is TRBV23-1; D may be TRBD1 or TRBD2 (5 bases each). TRBV23-1 is designated an ORF whose function remains uncertain. This CDR3 contains 18 residues. Trimming stripped 0 bases from V and 4 bases from J, with 19 bases between. As DNA, the CDR3 is TGCGCCAGCAGTCAATCGATCCTAGAGGGGACGATGTACAATGAGCAGTTCTTC. Its protein product is CASSQSILEGTMYNEQFF.

The gene calls are TRBV28 and TRBJ1-1; the D is unclear. CDR1 and CDR2 from the germline V gene are MDHEN and SYDVKM. This CDR3 has 13 residues. V lost 7 bases and J lost 7, with 16 bases in between. DNA for the CDR3: TGTGCCAGCACCGGATCCGGAGCAGGTGAAGCTTTCTTT. Protein: CASTGSGAGEAFF.

The table lists this clonotype with a few counts. The chain combines TRBV5-1 with TRBJ2-7; D is possibly TRBD2 (5 bases). The germline V and J ends were trimmed by 0 bases and 4 bases, with 14 bases remaining between them. Germline V gives CDR1 SGHRS, CDR2 YFSETQ. The CDR3 is 15 amino acids. CDR3 DNA: TGCGCCAGCAGCTTGGGAGCGGCCTCCCCGTACGAGCAGTACTTC. This encodes CASSLGAASPYEQYF.

This clonotype was seen a handful of times. The V and J genes are TRBV27 and TRBJ2-1, with D perhaps TRBD1 or TRBD2 (6 bases each). The germline CDR1 and CDR2 sequences are MNHEY and SMNVEV (reference sequence). CDR3 length: 15 residues. Between the trimmed V and J ends, which lost 7 bases and 9 bases, there was a span of 22 bases. The CDR3 region is CASNEVGGELSEQFF. The CDR3 nucleotides read TGTGCCAGCAATGAGGTCGGGGGCGAGTTGTCTGAGCAGTTCTTC.

This clonotype has just a few counts. The chain has TRBV16 and TRBJ1-5; D gene uncertain. Trimming shortened V by 9 bases and J by 3 bases, and 12 bases separated the two germline ends. CDR3 length equals 13 residues. Germline CDR1 and CDR2: KGHSY and FQNENV. The CDR3 coding sequence is TGTGCCAGTGGTCGAGAGTTCAATCAGCCCCAGCATTTT. Its protein is CASGREFNQPQHF.